This is a list of T cell receptor beta chains from one sample in a study of metastatic and nonmetastatic thyroid tumors. TCRdb reprocessed the PCR reads using MiXCR. The sample lists 15,000 or so clones; 25% to 30% were seen once. The source material was tumor tissue. These receptors were obtained from a male donor with papillary thyroid cancer or a benign thyroid nodule (not recorded which). Some clones in this sample may be carry-over from other donors' samples. Both conserved end residues are part of each CDR3. The D gene is left open where the match is weak. Rows may omit the clone size; those that give it use once, few, many or a size class.

V gene	D gene	J gene	clone size	CDR3 protein	CDR3 DNA
TRBV12-3/TRBV12-4	NA	TRBJ2-7	NA	CTIRKGEGLYEQYF	TGTACCATCAGGAAGGGGGAGGGCCTCTACGAGCAGTACTTC
TRBV6-1	NA	TRBJ1-2	few	CASTTGGDGYTF	TGTGCCAGCACGACGGGGGGAGATGGCTACACCTTC
TRBV11-2	TRBD1	TRBJ2-1	NA	CASSLSGGRYNEQLF	TGTGCCAGCAGCTTATCAGGGGGTCGCTACAATGAGCAGCTCTTC
TRBV6-5	NA	TRBJ2-1	few	CASSYSIGSYNEQFF	TGTGCCAGCAGTTACTCGATTGGCTCCTACAATGAGCAGTTCTTC
TRBV9	NA	TRBJ2-2	few	CASSATVTGELFF	TGTGCCAGCAGCGCTACGGTAACTGGGGAGCTGTTTTTT
TRBV20-1	TRBD1	TRBJ1-6	many	CSAHSGQGGSPLHF	TGCAGTGCCCATTCGGGACAGGGTGGTTCTCCCCTCCACTTT
TRBV4-1	NA	TRBJ2-7	few	CASSQEVSGGFYEQYF	TGCGCCAGCAGCCAAGAGGTTTCCGGGGGCTTCTACGAGCAGTACTTC
TRBV30	NA	TRBJ1-1	medium-sized	CAWHLNTEAFF	TGTGCCTGGCACCTGAACACTGAAGCTTTCTTT
TRBV12-3/TRBV12-4	NA	TRBJ2-3	many	CASNLLGVTDTQYF	TGTGCCAGCAACCTACTAGGGGTAACAGATACGCAGTATTTT
TRBV20-1	NA	TRBJ2-7	NA	CSADSYEQYF	TGCAGTGCGGACAGCTACGAGCAGTACTTC
TRBV6-1	NA	TRBJ2-7	NA	CASRGYEQYF	TGCGCCAGCCGGGGGTACGAGCAGTACTTC
TRBV3-1	NA	TRBJ2-3	NA	CASKSAGDTQYF	TGTGCCAGCAAAAGCGCCGGGGATACGCAGTATTTT
TRBV28	NA	TRBJ2-7	few	CASIPVGGSYEQYF	TGTGCCAGCATCCCTGTGGGGGGCTCCTACGAGCAGTACTTC
TRBV20-1	TRBD2	TRBJ2-1	NA	CSARTSGSFDFYNEQVF	TGCAGTGCCCGGACTAGCGGGAGTTTTGATTTCTACAATGAGCAGGTCTTC
TRBV20-1	NA	TRBJ2-7	medium-sized	CSARYGGFGLSSYEQYF	TGCAGTGCTAGATACGGAGGGTTTGGGTTGAGCTCCTACGAGCAGTACTTC
TRBV6-1	TRBD1	TRBJ1-4	many	CASRLTGAGGEKLFF	TGTGCCAGCAGACTTACAGGGGCTGGTGGTGAAAAACTGTTTTTT
TRBV9	NA	TRBJ1-3	many	CASSVGDGAGNTIYF	TGTGCCAGCAGCGTGGGGGATGGAGCTGGAAACACCATATATTTT
TRBV5-1	TRBD1	TRBJ2-7	many	CASSLAYLTGGTYEQYF	TGCGCCAGCAGCTTGGCCTATCTCACAGGGGGTACCTACGAGCAGTACTTC
TRBV20-1	TRBD1	TRBJ1-3	medium-sized	CSARDPNRGRNTIYF	TGCAGTGCTAGGGACCCGAACAGGGGGCGAAACACCATATATTTT
TRBV30	TRBD1	TRBJ1-5	NA	CAWSVQGAIVQPQHF	TGTGCCTGGAGTGTACAGGGGGCTATTGTACAGCCCCAGCATTTT
TRBV12-3/TRBV12-4	NA	TRBJ2-2	NA	CASAGTHDTGELFF	TGTGCCAGCGCCGGGACACACGACACCGGGGAGCTGTTTTTC
TRBV6-4	TRBD2	TRBJ2-3	few	CASSPTTSGSALTDTQYF	TGTGCCAGCAGTCCGACCACTAGCGGTAGTGCCCTCACAGATACGCAGTATTTT
TRBV11-2	NA	TRBJ2-5	many	CASSLRGLQETQYF	TGTGCCAGCAGCTTAAGGGGCCTCCAAGAGACCCAGTACTTC
TRBV13	NA	TRBJ2-1	NA	CASSFPDPRNEQFF	TGTGCCAGCAGCTTTCCGGACCCTCGGAATGAGCAGTTCTTC
TRBV6-1	NA	TRBJ1-1	NA	CASSEALESTEAFF	TGTGCCAGCAGTGAAGCGCTGGAGAGCACTGAAGCTTTCTTT
TRBV6-1	NA	TRBJ2-2	NA	CASSRSPGTGTGELFF	TGTGCCAGCAGTCGAAGTCCCGGGACGGGGACCGGGGAGCTGTTTTTT
TRBV28	TRBD2	TRBJ2-1	NA	CASPPVLAGDNEQFF	TGTGCCAGCCCGCCGGTACTAGCGGGAGACAATGAGCAGTTCTTC
TRBV4-1	TRBD1	TRBJ1-2	many	CASSQEGGAGRQGENYGYTF	TGCGCCAGCAGCCAAGAAGGTGGCGCCGGTCGACAGGGTGAGAACTATGGCTACACCTTC
TRBV30	TRBD2	TRBJ2-1	NA	CAHISIGGNERFF	TGTGCACACATTTCCATCGGGGGGAATGAGCGGTTCTTC
TRBV30	TRBD1	TRBJ1-6	many	CAWSAGTGPYNSPLHF	TGTGCCTGGAGTGCAGGGACAGGGCCCTATAATTCACCCCTCCACTTT
TRBV15	TRBD2	TRBJ2-7	many	CATSREGGEQQYF	TGTGCCACCAGCAGAGAGGGGGGGGAACAGCAGTACTTC
TRBV5-6	NA	TRBJ1-3	many	CASSPTRLSRGNTIYF	TGTGCCAGCAGCCCGACCAGACTGAGCCGTGGAAACACCATATATTTT
TRBV5-1	TRBD1	TRBJ1-4	NA	CASSWRRQGGVNEKLFF	TGCGCCAGCAGCTGGAGGCGACAGGGTGGAGTTAATGAAAAACTGTTTTTT
TRBV6-1	TRBD1	TRBJ1-2	medium-sized	CASSEPGGRGYTF	TGTGCCAGCAGTGAGCCAGGGGGCCGGGGCTACACCTTC
TRBV9	NA	TRBJ1-1	many	CASSVAPGGNTEAFF	TGTGCCAGCAGCGTAGCTCCCGGGGGGAATACTGAAGCTTTCTTT
TRBV9	NA	TRBJ2-7	NA	CASSVDPDTYEQYF	TGTGCCAGCAGCGTAGATCCAGACACCTACGAGCAGTACTTC
TRBV20-1	TRBD2	TRBJ2-3	many	CSAPRAGGLTDTQYF	TGCAGTGCCCCCCGCGCGGGAGGGCTCACAGATACGCAGTATTTT
TRBV6-1	NA	TRBJ1-3	few	CASRRSGGNTIYF	TGTGCCAGCAGACGCTCCGGTGGAAACACCATATATTTT
TRBV20-1	TRBD1	TRBJ1-2	NA	CIAEPGQGYGYTF	TGCATTGCGGAACCCGGACAGGGGTATGGCTACACCTTC
TRBV6-4	TRBD2	TRBJ2-1	NA	CASSGTSGRVSYNEQFF	TGTGCCAGCAGTGGCACTAGCGGGAGGGTCTCCTACAATGAGCAGTTCTTC
TRBV6-1	NA	TRBJ2-1	few	CASSETGASANEQFF	TGTGCCAGCAGTGAAACGGGGGCCAGCGCCAATGAGCAGTTCTTC
TRBV10-3	NA	TRBJ1-2	many	CAISGVGTYGYTF	TGTGCCATCAGTGGAGTAGGGACGTATGGCTACACCTTC
TRBV18	TRBD2	TRBJ2-3	once	CASSPLAGSTDTQYF	TGTGCCAGCTCACCCCTAGCGGGAAGCACAGATACGCAGTATTTT
TRBV6-1	TRBD2	TRBJ2-1	many	CASTLAGGYNEQFF	TGTGCCAGCACCCTAGCGGGAGGATACAATGAGCAGTTCTTC
TRBV27	NA	TRBJ2-7	medium-sized	CASSLVSGFKRSYEQYF	TGTGCCAGCAGTTTAGTTTCGGGATTCAAGAGGTCCTACGAGCAGTACTTC